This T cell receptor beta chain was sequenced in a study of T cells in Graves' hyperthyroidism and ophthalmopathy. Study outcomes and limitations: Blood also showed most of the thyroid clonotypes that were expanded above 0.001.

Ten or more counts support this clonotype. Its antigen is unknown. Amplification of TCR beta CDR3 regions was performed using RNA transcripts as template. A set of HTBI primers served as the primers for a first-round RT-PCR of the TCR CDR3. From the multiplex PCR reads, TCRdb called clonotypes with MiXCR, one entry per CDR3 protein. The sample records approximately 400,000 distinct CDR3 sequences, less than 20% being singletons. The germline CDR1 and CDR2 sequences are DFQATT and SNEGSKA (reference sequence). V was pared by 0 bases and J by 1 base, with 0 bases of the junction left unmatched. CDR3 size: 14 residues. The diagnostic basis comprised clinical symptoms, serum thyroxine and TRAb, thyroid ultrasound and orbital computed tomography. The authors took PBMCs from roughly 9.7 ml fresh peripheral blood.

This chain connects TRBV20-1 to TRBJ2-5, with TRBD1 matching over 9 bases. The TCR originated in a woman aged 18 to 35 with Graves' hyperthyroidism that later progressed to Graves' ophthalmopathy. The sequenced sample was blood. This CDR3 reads CSAREDRGQETQYF. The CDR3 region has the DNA TGCAGTGCTAGAGAGGACAGGGGCCAAGAGACCCAGTACTTC.